Below, one TCR beta chain is given with its context. Trimming cost V 1 base and J 5 bases, with 11 bases left between them. Germline V gene lookup returns CDR1 LNHDA and CDR2 SQIVND (reference sequence). CDR3 length equals 15 residues. Method: immunoSEQ multiplex PCR; TCRdb's copy keeps in-frame clones and lacks some. The table includes about 55,000 clones, roughly 87% detected once. This specimen belongs to a study of blood T cell repertoires in COVID-19. The sequence derives from a human donor with active COVID-19. The donor label of this sample is uncertain. V is TRBV19 and J is TRBJ2-2, with D hard to call. The material sequenced was peripheral blood. CDR3 protein: CASSIAQLGTGELFF. The CDR3 nucleotides read TGTGCCAGTAGTATAGCTCAACTCGGGACCGGGGAGCTGTTTTTT.